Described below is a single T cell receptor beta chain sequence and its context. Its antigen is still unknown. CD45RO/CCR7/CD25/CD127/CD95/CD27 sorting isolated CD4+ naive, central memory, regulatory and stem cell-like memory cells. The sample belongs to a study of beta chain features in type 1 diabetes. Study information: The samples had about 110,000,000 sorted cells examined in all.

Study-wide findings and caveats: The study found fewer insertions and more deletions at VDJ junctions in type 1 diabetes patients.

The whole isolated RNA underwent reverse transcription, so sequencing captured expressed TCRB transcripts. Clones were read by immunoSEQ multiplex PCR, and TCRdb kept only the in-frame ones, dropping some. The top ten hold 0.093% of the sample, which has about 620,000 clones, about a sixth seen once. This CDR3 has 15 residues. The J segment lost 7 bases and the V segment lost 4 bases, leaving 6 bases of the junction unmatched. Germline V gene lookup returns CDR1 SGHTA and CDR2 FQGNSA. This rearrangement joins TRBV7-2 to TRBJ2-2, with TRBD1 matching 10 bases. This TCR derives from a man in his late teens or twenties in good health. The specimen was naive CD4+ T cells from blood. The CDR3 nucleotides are TGTGCCAGCAGCTCCCGACAGGGGGCGAGCGGGGAGCTGTTTTTT. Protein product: CASSSRQGASGELFF. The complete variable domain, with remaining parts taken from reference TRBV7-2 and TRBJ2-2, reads GAGVSQSPSNKVTEKGKDVELRCDPISGHTALYWYRQSLGQGLEFLIYFQGNSAPDKSGLPSDRFSAERTGGSVSTLTIQRTQQEDSAVYLCASSSRQGASGELFFGEGSRLTVL.